The source of this T cell receptor beta chain is a study of cytomegalovirus exposure and HLA in healthy donors. Germline CDR1 is MDHEN and CDR2 is SYDVKM. The CDR3 sequence is 11 residues long. The V end was cut by 6 bases, the J end by 9 bases, with 11 bases between. Using immunoSEQ multiplex PCR, the repertoire was profiled, and TCRdb retains in-frame clones only, with some absent. This sample has about 110,000 clones, with approximately 90% found just once. The rearrangement links TRBV28 to TRBJ1-1, with a possible D match to TRBD1 (6 bases). Sequenced material: PBMCs. This sequence originates from a woman in her late teens or twenties in good health and CMV-seropositive. CDR3 bases: TGTGCCAGCAGAACAGGACAGCAAGCTTTCTTT. As protein: CASRTGQQAFF.